This is a list of T cell receptor beta chains from one sample in a study of T cell responses to AZD1222 COVID-19 vaccine. Some clones are missing from TCRdb's copy, which holds only in-frame ones; the method was immunoSEQ multiplex PCR. Among under 150,000 clones, 80% to 95% were seen once, and the ten largest hold approximately 3.3%. The specimen comprised peripheral blood, sampled on day 0 of AZD1222 vaccination. The receptors here all came from an adult in good health. The CDR3 runs from the conserved cysteine through the conserved F or W. Each record gives: D gene, clone size, V gene, J gene, CDR3 DNA, CDR3 protein. The D gene is left open where the match is weak. Clone size is not always given. Where it is, it says once, few, many or a class for expanded clones.

>-|-|TRBV12-3/TRBV12-4|TRBJ1-2
TGTGCCAGCAGTACGCAGCGGAACGTGGGCTACACCTTC
CASSTQRNVGYTF
>TRBD1|once|TRBV5-6|TRBJ1-3
TGTGCCAGCAGCTTGCAGGGGGCGTTTACTGGAAACACCATATATTTT
CASSLQGAFTGNTIYF
>-|-|TRBV6-5|TRBJ1-2
TGTGCCAGCGGCAATCTAGGCCCCTTTGGCTACACCTTC
CASGNLGPFGYTF
>-|-|TRBV28|TRBJ1-1
TGTGCCAGCAGTTTGGGATTGTGGGAGATTCACACTGAAGCTTTCTTT
CASSLGLWEIHTEAFF
>TRBD1|-|TRBV11-2|TRBJ1-6
TGTGCCAGCAGCGAACAGGGGGCGCGGAATTCACCCCTCCACTTT
CASSEQGARNSPLHF
>-|-|TRBV6-5|TRBJ1-2
TGTGCCAGCAGTCCGACAGGAAACTATGGCTACACCTTC
CASSPTGNYGYTF
>TRBD2|-|TRBV12-5|TRBJ2-1
TGTGCTAGTGGTTTGGTACGATTAGCGGGAGGATCAAGCTCCTACAATGAGCAGTTCTTC
CASGLVRLAGGSSSYNEQFF
>-|-|TRBV18|TRBJ2-1
TGTGCCAGCTCACCAACAGCTAGCTCCTACAATGAGCAGTTCTTC
CASSPTASSYNEQFF
>-|-|TRBV2|TRBJ1-5
TGTGCCAGCAGGAGGGCCTTAAGGGATCAGCCCCAGCATTTT
CASRRALRDQPQHF
>-|-|TRBV5-4|TRBJ1-1
TGTGCCAGCAGCCCACAGGTCTCGAACACTGAAGCTTTCTTT
CASSPQVSNTEAFF
>-|-|TRBV19|TRBJ2-7
TGTGCCAGTAGTCTCCAGTATGACGGTTTTTCCTACGAGCAGTACTTC
CASSLQYDGFSYEQYF
>-|-|TRBV7-2|TRBJ2-1
TGTGCCAGCAGCTTATACGGCTCCATTCCGAATGAGCAGTTCTTC
CASSLYGSIPNEQFF
>-|-|TRBV21-1|TRBJ1-4
TGTGCCAGCAGCAAAGTTAAGGGTCGGCGGCCCCTCAAGGGAAAACTGTTTTTT
CASSKVKGRRPLKGKLFF
>-|-|TRBV5-1|TRBJ2-7
TGCGCCAGCAGCATCACCAGGGGCGAGCAGTACTTC
CASSITRGEQYF
>-|-|TRBV5-1|TRBJ1-5
TGCGCCAGCAGCAAGCAGAGGTATCAGCCCCAGCATTTT
CASSKQRYQPQHF
>-|once|TRBV7-2|TRBJ1-5
TGTGCCAGCAGCCTGATGATAACGGGGGATCAGCCCCAGCATTTT
CASSLMITGDQPQHF
>-|once|TRBV9|TRBJ2-7
TGTGCCAGCAGCGTAGGAGGGGCGTTCTACGAGCAGTACTTC
CASSVGGAFYEQYF
>-|-|TRBV28|TRBJ1-2
TGTGCCAGCATAAAGTCAGGGATAAACTATGGCTACACCTTC
CASIKSGINYGYTF
>TRBD1|few|TRBV18|TRBJ2-7
TGTGCCAGCTCACCTCGACAGGGGGCCGGAGAGCAGTACTTC
CASSPRQGAGEQYF
>TRBD2|-|TRBV6-1|TRBJ2-1
TGTGCCAGCAGTGAACATCTGAGTGGGGGGGTGCAGTTCTTC
CASSEHLSGGVQFF
>TRBD2|-|TRBV25-1|TRBJ2-7
TGTGCCAGTGTTGATAGCGGGAGGCCCTACGAGCAGTACTTC
CASVDSGRPYEQYF
>TRBD1|-|TRBV5-1|TRBJ1-2
TGCGCCAGCAGCTCGAACAGGGGGAATAACTATGGCTACACCTTC
CASSSNRGNNYGYTF
>-|-|TRBV5-6|TRBJ2-7
TGTGCCAGCAGCTTGGGTCACCCCTTGGAGCAGTACTTC
CASSLGHPLEQYF
>-|-|TRBV6-1|TRBJ1-1
TGTGCCAGCAGTGAGAGGGGCACTGAAGCTTTCTTT
CASSERGTEAFF
>-|-|TRBV6-6|TRBJ1-1
TGTGCCAGCAGTTACTTCAGGGGAACTGAAGCTTTCTTT
CASSYFRGTEAFF
>-|-|TRBV6-6|TRBJ2-3
TGTGCCAGCAGCCCCCTTGAGGGCACAGATACGCAGTATTTT
CASSPLEGTDTQYF
>TRBD1|once|TRBV7-3|TRBJ1-3
TGTGCCAGCAGCTTAAATGACGGGGGGACAGGGGACACCATATATTTT
CASSLNDGGTGDTIYF
>-|few|TRBV19|TRBJ2-2
TGTGCCACCCGACGGACCGACGCGCGAACCGGGGAGCTGTTTTTT
CATRRTDARTGELFF
>TRBD1|-|TRBV19|TRBJ1-2
TGTGCCAGTAGTATAGCAACCGGGACAGGGGGAGACTACACCTTC
CASSIATGTGGDYTF
>-|-|TRBV7-8|TRBJ1-6
TGTGCCAGCAGCTTAGCAGGGTATAATTCACCCCTCCACTTT
CASSLAGYNSPLHF
>TRBD1|-|TRBV30|TRBJ1-2
TGTGCCTGGAGGTTAAAGGAGCGCAGGGGGAGGGCGAATGGCTACACCTTC
CAWRLKERRGRANGYTF
>TRBD2|-|TRBV9|TRBJ2-1
TGTGCCAGCAGCGTGGGGGTAGCGGGATCCTACAATGAGCAGTTCTTC
CASSVGVAGSYNEQFF
>-|-|TRBV5-6|TRBJ2-2
TGTGCCAGCAGCAGACGCGGGGTGATGAAGGGGGAGCTGTTTTTT
CASSRRGVMKGELFF
>-|-|TRBV28|TRBJ2-1
TGTGCCAGCAGCATTTTGTTACAGCCGATTAATGAGCAGTTCTTC
CASSILLQPINEQFF
>-|-|TRBV27|TRBJ2-7
TGTGCCAGCAGTCCCCGAGACCCCCGGGACGAGCAGTACTTC
CASSPRDPRDEQYF
>TRBD2|once|TRBV7-2|TRBJ2-7
TGTGCCAGCAGCGGAGGACTAGCGTTCCACGAGCAGTACTTC
CASSGGLAFHEQYF
>-|-|TRBV30|TRBJ1-1
TGTGCCTGGAGTGGGTCGAACACTGAAGCTTTCTTT
CAWSGSNTEAFF
>-|once|TRBV7-9|TRBJ2-7
TGTGCCAGCAGCAAACAGTCCTACGAGCAGTACTTC
CASSKQSYEQYF
>TRBD2|-|TRBV9|TRBJ2-3
TGTGCCAGCAGCGTAGGTACTAGCGATAGCACAGATACGCAGTATTTT
CASSVGTSDSTDTQYF
>-|-|TRBV19|TRBJ1-1
TGTGCCAGTAGTATGAATATGAACACTGAAGCTTTCTTT
CASSMNMNTEAFF
>-|-|TRBV12-3/TRBV12-4|TRBJ2-1
TGTGCCAGCAGTTTTGCCTATGCTGAGCAGTTCTTC
CASSFAYAEQFF